This TCR beta chain came from a study of shared clonotypes between healthy human individuals. TCRdb's copy holds only in-frame clones and misses some; the assay was immunoSEQ multiplex PCR. The sample lists hundreds of thousands of clones; roughly 77% were seen once. The CDR3 is 12 residues long. The germline V gene encodes CDR1 SGHTA and CDR2 FQGTGA. V shed 7 bases and J shed 6 bases, with 9 bases lying between them. Specimen: PBMCs. V and J are TRBV7-3 and TRBJ2-2; D gene ambiguous. The receptor was isolated from a woman in her 40s in good health. Some clones in this sample may be carry-over from other donors' samples. As DNA, the CDR3 is TGTGCCAGCAACGACAACGCCGGGGAGCTGTTTTTT. Its translation: CASNDNAGELFF.